What follows are 20 T cell receptor beta chains derived from one specimen sequenced in a study of identical twins (dated by TCRdb to the mid-2010s). Library preparation was by 5' RACE. TCRdb lists the instrument as Illumina HiSeq 2000. The public reads were reprocessed in TCRdb via fastp at Q25 and MiXCR, keeping in-frame beta chains. Under each unique CDR3 protein, matching rows form one entry showing the most common genes and DNA. Recorded for this sample are about 470,000 distinct CDR3 sequences; more than 20% of them occurred a single time. Of the sample, 2.9% falls within the top ten clones. The same specimen was also included in a second study, on T cells expressing NK-cell markers.

The sequencing input was CD4+ T cells sorted from blood. Receptors originate from a woman aged 18-29 years in good health.

The chain is built from TRBV29-1 and TRBJ2-1, with D perhaps TRBD2 (6 bases). The CDR3 runs 16 residues. V was clipped by 4 bases and J by 2 bases, with 18 bases between them. Per germline, CDR1 SQVTM and CDR2 ANQGSEA. The CDR3 coding sequence is TGCAGCGTTGTTGGGGCGACTAGTGCTACCTACAATGAGCAGTTCTTC. Encoded protein: CSVVGATSATYNEQFF.

The gene calls are TRBV2 and TRBJ2-5; D is perhaps TRBD1 or TRBD2 (5 bases each). CDR1 and CDR2 from the germline V gene are SNHLY and FYNNEI. Trimming shortened V by 4 bases and J by 2 bases, and 17 bases separated the two germline ends. The CDR3 loop spans 16 amino acids. CDR3 in amino acids: CASSGAGALLQETQYF. Written as DNA, the CDR3 is TGTGCCAGCAGTGGAGCCGGGGCCTTGTTACAAGAGACCCAGTACTTC.

This clonotype was found a few times. V usage is TRBV7-2 and J usage is TRBJ2-2; D could derive from TRBD1 or TRBD2 (6 bases each). In germline, CDR1 is SGHTA, CDR2 FQGNSA. Trimming removed 3 bases at V and 6 bases at J, with 14 bases between. This CDR3 contains 15 residues. This chain's CDR3 is CASSFGGGPPGELFF. The CDR3 DNA is TGTGCCAGCAGCTTTGGTGGGGGGCCTCCCGGGGAGCTGTTTTTT. Full variable domain (rest looked up from reference TRBV7-2 and TRBJ2-2): GAGVSQSPSNKVTEKGKDVELRCDPISGHTALYWYRQSLGQGLEFLIYFQGNSAPDKSGLPSDRFSAERTGGSVSTLTIQRTQQEDSAVYLCASSFGGGPPGELFFGEGSRLTVL.

A few counts support this clonotype. The chain carries TRBV12-3 or TRBV12-4 and TRBJ1-1, with 8 bases fitting TRBD1. J lost 1 base, V lost 7 bases, and 5 bases had no gene match. The CDR3 runs 14 residues. CDR3 in DNA: TGTGCCAGCAACCCCGGACAGGGGAACACTGAAGCTTTCTTT. It translates to CASNPGQGNTEAFF.

The chain joins TRBV3-1 to TRBJ1-1, with D perhaps matching TRBD1 (5 bases). CDR1 and CDR2 from the germline V gene are LGHDT and YNNKEL (reference sequence). V was cut by 2 bases and J by 4 bases, with 11 bases left in between. This CDR3 comprises 14 residues. This chain's CDR3 is CASSQNQGGTEAFF. CDR3 nucleotide sequence: TGTGCCAGCAGCCAAAACCAGGGAGGCACTGAAGCTTTCTTT.

The chain joins TRBV20-1 to TRBJ2-1, with 7 bases lining up with TRBD2. Per the germline V gene, CDR1 is DFQATT and CDR2 is SNEGSKA (reference sequence). V shed 6 bases and J 2 bases; nucleotides not matched to a gene: 7. This CDR3 region has 14 residues. The CDR3 reads CSAAGLAAYNEQFF. CDR3 sequence (DNA): TGCAGTGCCGCGGGCCTAGCGGCCTACAATGAGCAGTTCTTC.

This clonotype has more than one count but fewer than ten. This chain uses TRBV2 with TRBJ2-7; D is perhaps TRBD1 or TRBD2 (5 bases each). Trimming shortened V by 9 bases and J by 2 bases, and 11 bases separated the two germline ends. Germline assignment: CDR1 SNHLY and CDR2 FYNNEI. This CDR3 has 12 residues. CDR3 region: CASKGSAYEQYF. CDR3 DNA: TGTGCCAGTAAGGGGAGTGCCTACGAGCAGTACTTC. The variable domain in full, completed from reference TRBV2 and TRBJ2-7, reads EPEVTQTPSHQVTQMGQEVILRCVPISNHLYFYWYRQILGQKVEFLVSFYNNEISEKSEIFDDQFSVERPDGSNFTLKIRSTKLEDSAMYFCASKGSAYEQYFGPGTRLTVT.

This chain links TRBV12-3 or TRBV12-4 with TRBJ2-2; D remains unclear. The CDR3 loop spans 15 amino acids. With 7 bases removed from V and 0 bases from J, the gap between germline ends came to 12 bases. The CDR3 is CASNSGLANTGELFF. The CDR3 nucleotides read TGTGCCAGCAATTCGGGCCTCGCGAACACCGGGGAGCTGTTTTTT.

This chain joins TRBV6-1 and TRBJ2-7; 9 positions agree with TRBD2. The germline V gene has CDR1 MNHNS and CDR2 SASEGT. V trimming: 5 bases; J trimming: 2 bases; junction bases outside the gene matches: 7. The CDR3 loop spans 15 amino acids. The CDR3 protein is CASSLGLARAYEQYF. The CDR3 DNA follows: TGTGCCAGCAGTCTAGGACTAGCGAGAGCCTACGAGCAGTACTTC.

This clonotype has just a few counts. V is TRBV29-1 and J is TRBJ1-1; tentative D call: TRBD1 (6 bases). This CDR3 has 11 amino acids. V was clipped by 4 bases and J by 10 bases, with 13 bases between them. Germline V gene lookup returns CDR1 SQVTM and CDR2 ANQGSEA. The CDR3 nucleotides read TGCAGCGTTGTAGGGGGGAACGGAGCTTTCTTT. This encodes CSVVGGNGAFF.

This clonotype has more than one count but fewer than ten. The chain recombines TRBV20-1 with TRBJ2-3; TRBD2 aligns across 8 bases. CDR3 size: 16 residues. Trimming removed 5 bases from V and 0 bases from J; junction bases left unmatched: 10. Germline-derived CDR1 and CDR2 are DFQATT and SNEGSKA (reference sequence). Here the CDR3 reads CSAGGLAGASTDTQYF. DNA for the CDR3: TGCAGTGCTGGGGGCCTAGCGGGTGCTAGCACAGATACGCAGTATTTT.

The chain employs TRBV23-1 and TRBJ1-1; D might be TRBD1 (6 bases). TRBV23-1 is noted as an ORF with a role that remains uncertain. Trimming cost V 10 bases and J 8 bases, with 35 bases left between them. This CDR3 region has 18 residues. CDR3 region: CAIYLYPRRTASRHEAFF. CDR3 bases: TGCGCCATCTATCTTTACCCGCGACGGACAGCGAGCAGACACGAAGCTTTCTTT.

The gene calls are TRBV3-1 and TRBJ2-5; possible D gene TRBD2, 6 bases. From germline, CDR1 is LGHDT and CDR2 YNNKEL (reference sequence). Trimming shortened V by 6 bases and J by 8 bases, and 10 bases separated the two germline ends. The CDR3 covers 11 residues. The CDR3 region has the DNA TGTGCCAGCAGTCTGGGGACTACCCAGTACTTC. Protein: CASSLGTTQYF.

The chain has TRBV7-7 and TRBJ2-1; D remains ambiguous. The germline V gene encodes CDR1 SSHAT and CDR2 FNYEAQ (reference sequence). The V gene lost 1 base and the J gene lost 5 bases, with 12 bases spanning the gap. The CDR3 spans 15 residues. This CDR3 reads CASSLVPGGNNEQFF. The CDR3 coding sequence is TGTGCCAGCAGCTTAGTACCCGGTGGGAACAATGAGCAGTTCTTC. Supplemented by reference TRBV7-7 and TRBJ2-1, the full variable domain reads GAGVSQSPRYKVTKRGQDVTLRCDPISSHATLYWYQQALGQGPEFLTYFNYEAQPDKSGLPSDRFSAERPEGSISTLTIQRTEQRDSAMYRCASSLVPGGNNEQFFGPGTRLTVL.

V is TRBV18 and J is TRBJ2-7, with TRBD1 identical over 7 bases. J gave up 1 base and V 6 bases, and 6 bases lay outside the gene matches. Germline CDR1 and CDR2: KGHSH and LQKENI. This CDR3 is 14 amino acids long. CDR3 sequence: CASSPGTESYEQYF. The CDR3 DNA follows: TGTGCCAGCTCTCCCGGGACAGAATCCTACGAGCAGTACTTC.

The chain is built from TRBV12-3 or TRBV12-4 and TRBJ2-3, with a possible D match to TRBD1 (5 bases). The CDR3 is 11 amino acids. The ends were cut back, 10 bases at V and 5 bases at J, with 10 bases in the middle. The CDR3 bases are TGTGCCACCAGGGTCCGAGATACGCAGTATTTT. Translating gives CATRVRDTQYF.

This clonotype has only a few counts. This chain connects TRBV5-1 to TRBJ2-1, with TRBD2 matching over 11 bases. Looked up from germline, CDR1 is SGHRS and CDR2 is YFSETQ. The CDR3 covers 22 residues. After removal of 1 base from V and 3 bases from J, the junction contained 21 bases not matched to a gene. CDR3 in DNA: TGCGCCAGCAGCTTGCCAGGGGCCAATCCTCCCGGGACTAGCGGAGACTACAATGAGCAGTTCTTC. Amino acid sequence: CASSLPGANPPGTSGDYNEQFF. The full variable domain, with the rest looked up from reference TRBV5-1 and TRBJ2-1, is KAGVTQTPRYLIKTRGQQVTLSCSPISGHRSVSWYQQTPGQGLQFLFEYFSETQRNKGNFPGRFSGRQFSNSRSEMNVSTLELGDSALYLCASSLPGANPPGTSGDYNEQFFGPGTRLTVL.

This sequence joins TRBV5-1 and TRBJ1-6, with D unresolved. Deletions cut 0 bases from V and 10 bases from J, with 8 bases between. The CDR3 runs 13 residues. Germline CDR1 reads SGHRS; CDR2 reads YFSETQ. The CDR3 region is CASSLETQSPLHF. CDR3 bases: TGCGCCAGCAGCTTGGAGACGCAATCACCCCTCCACTTT.

The V and J genes are TRBV15 and TRBJ1-3; possibly TRBD1 for D (5 bases). Deletions cut 5 bases from V and 1 base from J, with 12 bases between. Germline V gene data show CDR1 as LNHNV and CDR2 as YYDKDF (reference sequence). CDR3 length: 15 residues. CDR3 protein: CATSGARGSGNTIYF. The CDR3 region has the DNA TGTGCCACCAGCGGGGCCCGGGGATCTGGAAACACCATATATTTT.

The chain joins TRBV20-1 to TRBJ2-3, with 7 bases fitting TRBD2. The CDR3 loop spans 15 amino acids. Germline-derived CDR1 and CDR2 are DFQATT and SNEGSKA (reference sequence). Trimming took 0 bases from V and 7 from J; bases not matched to a gene: 10. Here the CDR3 reads CSARDGGAGPYTQYF. CDR3 DNA: TGCAGTGCTAGAGATGGGGGAGCGGGACCATATACGCAGTATTTT.